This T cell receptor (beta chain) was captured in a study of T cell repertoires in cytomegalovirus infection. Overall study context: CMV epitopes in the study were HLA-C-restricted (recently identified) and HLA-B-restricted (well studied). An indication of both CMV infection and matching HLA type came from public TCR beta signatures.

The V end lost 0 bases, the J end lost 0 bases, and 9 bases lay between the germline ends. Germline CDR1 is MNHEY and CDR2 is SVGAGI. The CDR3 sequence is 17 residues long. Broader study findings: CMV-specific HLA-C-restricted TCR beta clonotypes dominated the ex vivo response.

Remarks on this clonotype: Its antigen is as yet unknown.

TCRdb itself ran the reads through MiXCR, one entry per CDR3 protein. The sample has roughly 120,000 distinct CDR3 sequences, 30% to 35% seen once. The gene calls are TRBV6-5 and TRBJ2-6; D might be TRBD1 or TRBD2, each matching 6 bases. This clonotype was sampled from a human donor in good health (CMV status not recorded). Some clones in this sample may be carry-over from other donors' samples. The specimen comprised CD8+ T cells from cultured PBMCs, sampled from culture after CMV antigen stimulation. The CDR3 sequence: CASSYSGGRSGANVLTF. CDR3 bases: TGTGCCAGCAGTTACTCTGGGGGGCGCTCTGGGGCCAACGTCCTGACTTTC.